This TCR beta chain was captured in a study of post-analysis software for immune sequencing data. Study information: Disease trajectories encompassed relapsing-remitting, secondary progressive and progressive-relapsing multiple sclerosis.

Overall study findings and caveats: For normalized Chao1 diversity, multiple sclerosis patients scored significantly lower than controls did. TRBV segments more frequent in patients than in controls numbered several and included TRBV5-6, TRBV5-1 and TRBV20-1.

Libraries were made from TCR beta cDNA, and they carried unique molecular identifiers. Input populations of roughly 0.85 to 11 million T cells gave rise to some 500,000 cDNA molecules. TCRdb reprocessed the PCR reads via MiXCR and lists one record per CDR3 protein. The sample lists about 170,000 distinct CDR3 sequences, approximately 30% seen once, with about 1.4% in the top ten. The germline gives CDR1 SGHAT, CDR2 FQNNGV. V shed 1 base and J 3 bases; nucleotides not matched to a gene: 4. CDR3 size: 15 residues. Details on this clonotype: No antigen is known for it.

The source is a girl aged 10-17 years with multiple sclerosis. The chain links TRBV11-2 to TRBJ2-7; TRBD1 matches at 9 bases. The sample taken for sequencing was blood. The CDR3 here is CASSLGTGENYEQYF. The CDR3 DNA is TGTGCCAGCAGCTTAGGGACAGGGGAGAACTACGAGCAGTACTTC.